This T cell receptor beta chain came from a study of T cell responses to AZD1222 COVID-19 vaccine. Concerning this clone: Its antigen is undetermined.

The CDR3 runs to 15 residues. Germline values: CDR1 LNHDA, CDR2 SQIVND (reference sequence). Trimming stripped 6 bases from V and 4 bases from J, with 16 bases between. TCRdb's copy holds only in-frame clones and misses some; the assay was immunoSEQ multiplex PCR. There are tens of thousands of clones in the sample; about 89% occur only once, and about 5% lies in the top ten. General study results and limits: The donors showed a predominance of white British ancestry and of females, with possible underestimation of clonal diversity. Researchers report vaccine-associated CD4 TCRs spanning spike, with dominance at 160-218 and 743-854. Reportedly, nearly half of unique spike TCRs recognized epitopes outside B.1.351/B.1.1.7 mutations.

The sample was peripheral blood, taken 28 days after the second AZD1222 dose. The chain is built from TRBV19 and TRBJ1-3; D unresolved. This TCR was recovered from an adult who received the AZD1222 COVID-19 vaccine. The CDR3 here is CASSLQHLRGNTIYF. DNA of the CDR3: TGTGCCAGTAGCCTTCAACACCTCCGGGGAAACACCATATATTTT.